Each of the 28 T cell receptor beta chains below was sequenced from the same sample in a study of blood T cell repertoires in COVID-19. Sequenced by immunoSEQ multiplex PCR; TCRdb stores in-frame clones only, minus some. The sample includes approximately 120,000 clones, more than 70% seen only once; the top ten take 1.2%. What was sequenced was peripheral blood. The receptors derive from a woman over 75 with acute or convalescent COVID-19.

The V and J genes are TRBV5-1 and TRBJ1-1; D uncertain. The CDR3 contains 13 residues. Germline loops: CDR1 SGHRS, CDR2 YFSETQ. V lost 3 bases and J 0 bases, leaving 6 bases between the germline ends. The CDR3 is CASSYTVNTEAFF. The CDR3 coding sequence is TGCGCCAGCAGCTACACAGTGAACACTGAAGCTTTCTTT.

The chain employs TRBV18 and TRBJ2-1, with D perhaps matching TRBD1 (6 bases). The CDR3 extends over 15 amino acids. Trimming took off 2 bases at V and 8 bases at J, with 16 bases between the two ends. CDR1 is KGHSH, CDR2 LQKENI, per germline. Here the CDR3 DNA reads TGTGCCAGCTCACCAGGCACAGGGCGAAGGCATGAGCAGTTCTTC. This gives the protein CASSPGTGRRHEQFF. The full variable domain, rest sourced from reference TRBV18 and TRBJ2-1, is NAGVMQNPRHLVRRRGQEARLRCSPMKGHSHVYWYRQLPEEGLKFMVYLQKENIIDESGMPKERFSAEFPKEGPSILRIQQVVRGDSAAYFCASSPGTGRRHEQFFGPGTRLTVL.

The rearrangement uses TRBV7-8 and TRBJ2-7; no definite D call. Trimming pared 1 base from V and 0 bases from J, leaving 7 bases between. Per germline, CDR1 SGHVS and CDR2 FQNEAQ. CDR3 length equals 14 residues. CDR3 loop: CASSLDELSYEQYF. CDR3 sequence (DNA): TGTGCCAGCAGCTTAGACGAGCTCTCCTACGAGCAGTACTTC.

The chain joins TRBV6-5 to TRBJ1-2; D might be TRBD1 (5 bases). Trimming removed 8 bases from V and 5 bases from J, with 6 bases in between. This CDR3 is built from 10 residues. CDR1 and CDR2 (germline): MNHEY, SVGAGI. The CDR3 DNA is TGTGCCAGCGGGGGGTATGGCTACACCTTC. This gives the protein CASGGYGYTF.

The V and J genes are TRBV28 and TRBJ2-3; 15 bases fit TRBD2. The CDR3 covers 18 residues. Germline CDR1 and CDR2: MDHEN and SYDVKM. With V trimmed by 5 bases and J by 4 bases, 10 bases remained unmatched. In DNA, the CDR3 is TGTGCCAGCAGTCAGTACCGGACTAGCGGGAGGGCCGCAGATACGCAGTATTTT. Translating it yields CASSQYRTSGRAADTQYF.

The chain has TRBV7-9 and TRBJ1-2; D is possibly TRBD1 (5 bases). V lost 4 bases, J lost 8 bases, and 20 bases lay in between. CDR3 length equals 15 residues. Germline values: CDR1 SEHNR, CDR2 FQNEAQ (reference sequence). For the CDR3, the DNA is TGTGCCAGCAGCTCTGGTAAGGGGCAGTCCAGAGGCTACACCTTC. Encoded protein: CASSSGKGQSRGYTF.

The genes are TRBV24-1 and TRBJ1-2, with TRBD1 as a possible D gene (5 bases). Trimming took 5 bases from V and 4 from J, leaving 16 bases between them. The CDR3 has 15 residues. The germline gives CDR1 KGHDR, CDR2 SFDVKD. The CDR3 DNA is TGTGCCACCAGTGGTGGAACAGGAAAATCCTATGGCTACACCTTC. This translates into CATSGGTGKSYGYTF.

The chain employs TRBV6-6 and TRBJ1-1, with 9 positions matching TRBD1. V lost 4 bases and J lost 3; bases outside the gene matches: 3. Germline V gene lookup returns CDR1 MNHNY and CDR2 SVGAGI (reference sequence). This CDR3 contains 14 residues. The CDR3 is CASSSQGAYTEAFF. The CDR3 region has the DNA TGTGCCAGCAGTTCACAGGGGGCGTACACTGAAGCTTTCTTT.

The chain couples TRBV6-5 to TRBJ1-5; unclear D gene. Looked up from germline, CDR1 is MNHEY and CDR2 is SVGAGI. CDR3 length: 14 amino acids. V shed 0 bases and J shed 9 bases, with 12 bases lying between them. CDR3 coding DNA: TGTGCCAGCAGTTACTCTGGGCCGACCGGGCCCCAGCATTTT. Protein: CASSYSGPTGPQHF.

This clone showed up just a few times. This chain links TRBV2 with TRBJ2-1; TRBD1 aligns across 9 bases. With 4 bases clipped from V and 2 bases from J, the junction kept 6 bases outside the gene matches. CDR3 length: 16 residues. CDR1 and CDR2 from the germline V gene are SNHLY and FYNNEI. CDR3 sequence reads: CASSGTQGAPYNEQFF. CDR3 sequence (DNA): TGTGCCAGCAGTGGGACACAGGGGGCGCCCTACAATGAGCAGTTCTTC. Full variable domain (rest looked up from reference TRBV2 and TRBJ2-1): EPEVTQTPSHQVTQMGQEVILRCVPISNHLYFYWYRQILGQKVEFLVSFYNNEISEKSEIFDDQFSVERPDGSNFTLKIRSTKLEDSAMYFCASSGTQGAPYNEQFFGPGTRLTVL.

This clone was observed once. The V and J genes are TRBV10-3 and TRBJ2-7; 12 bases map to TRBD1. Germline CDR1 and CDR2: ENHRY and SYGVKD. The CDR3 extends over 15 amino acids. The V and J ends lost 6 bases and 7 bases, in that order; junction bases with no gene match: 10. CDR3 sequence (DNA): TGTGCCATCAGCGCCCCGGGACAGGGGGCAGGAGAGCAGTACTTC. This sequence encodes CAISAPGQGAGEQYF.

The chain links TRBV27 to TRBJ2-3, with D possibly being TRBD2 (6 bases). There are 15 residues in the CDR3. The germline V gene encodes CDR1 MNHEY and CDR2 SMNVEV (reference sequence). V lost 3 bases, J lost 2 bases, and 12 bases lay in between. The CDR3 bases are TGTGCCAGCAGTTTCGGGGCGGGACTCACAGATACGCAGTATTTT. It yields the protein CASSFGAGLTDTQYF.

The chain carries TRBV4-1 and TRBJ2-7, with D tentatively TRBD2 (6 bases). Germline V gene data show CDR1 as MGHRA and CDR2 as YSYEKL. With 3 bases removed from V and 3 bases from J, the gap between germline ends came to 15 bases. This CDR3 is 15 amino acids long. CDR3 sequence reads: CASSHPPAGYYEQYF. The CDR3 DNA reads TGCGCCAGCAGCCATCCCCCTGCGGGATACTACGAGCAGTACTTC.

This clone showed up just a few times. The V call is TRBV12-3 or TRBV12-4, the J call TRBJ2-7; maybe TRBD1 (5 bases). The CDR3 extends over 13 amino acids. V was trimmed by 6 bases and J by 7 bases, leaving 16 bases between them. The CDR3 DNA reads as TGTGCCAGCAGGCTGACAGCTTCTAGGGAGCAGTACTTC. Encoded protein: CASRLTASREQYF.

The chain uses TRBV5-1 and TRBJ2-5; a possible D gene is TRBD1 (5 bases). Trimming left V 0 bases short and J 5 bases short, with 11 bases between. Germline loops: CDR1 SGHRS, CDR2 YFSETQ. This CDR3 is built from 14 residues. In DNA, the CDR3 is TGCGCCAGCAGCTTGGAAGCAGGGTGGGAGACCCAGTACTTC. It specifies CASSLEAGWETQYF.

The chain carries TRBV5-4 and TRBJ2-7; D possibly corresponds to TRBD1 (6 bases). CDR3 size: 16 residues. Germline lookup yields CDR1 SGHNT and CDR2 YYREEE (reference sequence). V dropped 4 bases and J dropped 2 bases, with 19 bases sitting between them. CDR3 protein: CASSSGFQGPAYEQYF. Written as DNA, the CDR3 is TGTGCCAGCAGCAGTGGCTTCCAGGGGCCTGCCTACGAGCAGTACTTC.

This rearrangement joins TRBV19 to TRBJ1-5, with D possibly matching TRBD1 (5 bases). The germline V gene has CDR1 LNHDA and CDR2 SQIVND (reference sequence). Trimming removed 3 bases at V and 2 bases at J, with 11 bases between. This CDR3 has 15 amino acids. Here the CDR3 reads CASSIAGDGNQPQHF. The DNA of the CDR3 is TGTGCCAGTAGTATTGCGGGGGATGGCAATCAGCCCCAGCATTTT.

The chain recombines TRBV9 with TRBJ2-1, with 8 bases identical to TRBD2. Germline lookup yields CDR1 SGDLS and CDR2 YYNGEE. V lost 6 bases, J lost 5 bases, and 7 bases stayed unmatched. The CDR3 has 14 amino acids. CDR3 coding DNA: TGTGCCAGCACCCCTAGCGGGTCGAACAATGAGCAGTTCTTC. It translates to CASTPSGSNNEQFF.

The rearrangement links TRBV28 to TRBJ2-2; D gene unclear. Trimming cost V 6 bases and J 6 bases, with 8 bases left between them. Looked up from germline, CDR1 is MDHEN and CDR2 is SYDVKM. The CDR3 extends over 12 amino acids. CDR3 in DNA: TGTGCCAGCAGGCAGTACCCCGGGGAGCTGTTTTTT. This gives the protein CASRQYPGELFF. The full variable domain, its missing parts supplied by reference TRBV28 and TRBJ2-2, is DVKVTQSSRYLVKRTGEKVFLECVQDMDHENMFWYRQDPGLGLRLIYFSYDVKMKEKGDIPEGYSVSREKKERFSLILESASTNQTSMYLCASRQYPGELFFGEGSRLTVL.

CDR3 DNA: TGTGCCAGCAGCTGTCGGTGGGACAGGACGGAGGGCAATCAGCCCCAGCATTTT. It translates to CASSCRWDRTEGNQPQHF. This sequence joins TRBV21-1 and TRBJ1-5; the table gives TRBD1 as D, unverified against the DNA. TRBV21-1 is termed a pseudogene. CDR3 length equals 18 residues.

This clone was seen just once. V gene TRBV19 combines with J gene TRBJ2-3, with TRBD2 matching over 10 bases. Germline V gene sequence: CDR1 LNHDA, CDR2 SQIVND (reference sequence). CDR3 size: 17 residues. V was clipped by 5 bases and J by 3 bases; unmatched bases: 11. The CDR3 bases are TGTGCCAGTAGTGCCCCTGTGGCTAGCGGGAGAACAGATACGCAGTATTTT. Its protein is CASSAPVASGRTDTQYF.

The chain uses TRBV6-5 and TRBJ1-1; 8 bases match TRBD1. Germline lookup yields CDR1 MNHEY and CDR2 SVGAGI. The junction had 3 bases not matched to a gene; V was cut back by 6 bases and J by 0 bases. The CDR3 consists of 14 residues. For the CDR3, the DNA is TGTGCCAGCAGCCTGGACAGGGTGAACACTGAAGCTTTCTTT. Its translation: CASSLDRVNTEAFF.

In DNA form, the CDR3 reads TGTGCCACCAGTGACTCCGGGACAGCCCCTGGAAACACCATATATTTT. Amino acids: CATSDSGTAPGNTIYF. The chain carries TRBV24-1 and TRBJ1-3; 7 bases match TRBD1. This CDR3 spans 16 amino acids. CDR1 is KGHDR, CDR2 SFDVKD, per germline. V was pared by 4 bases and J by 2 bases, with 7 bases of the junction left unmatched.

The chain has TRBV28 and TRBJ1-1; D is perhaps TRBD1 (5 bases). Germline V CDR1 and CDR2: MDHEN, SYDVKM. The CDR3 is 13 residues long. The ends were cut back, 2 bases at V and 5 bases at J, with 9 bases in the middle. CDR3 protein: CASSLQGGTEAFF. CDR3 in DNA: TGTGCCAGCAGTTTACAGGGAGGGACTGAAGCTTTCTTT.

This clone was seen a few times. The chain recombines TRBV2 with TRBJ1-1; no definite D call. CDR1 and CDR2 from the germline V gene are SNHLY and FYNNEI. This CDR3 spans 15 amino acids. Trimming pared 2 bases from V and 2 bases from J, leaving 12 bases between. The CDR3 loop reads CASSERRRKNTEAFF. CDR3 bases: TGTGCCAGCAGTGAAAGGCGGCGGAAAAACACTGAAGCTTTCTTT.

The chain is built from TRBV7-8 and TRBJ1-2, with D tentatively TRBD1 (5 bases). V shed 1 base and J shed 0 bases, with 6 bases lying between them. Germline-derived CDR1 and CDR2 are SGHVS and FQNEAQ. This CDR3 comprises 14 residues. The CDR3 reads CASSLGDSNYGYTF. The CDR3 DNA follows: TGTGCCAGCAGCTTAGGGGACTCTAACTATGGCTACACCTTC.

This sequence joins TRBV11-2 and TRBJ1-2, with 7 bases fitting TRBD1. The V gene's germline CDR1 is SGHAT and CDR2 FQNNGV. The CDR3 is made up of 14 amino acids. With V trimmed by 5 bases and J by 1 base, 4 bases remained unmatched. CDR3 in DNA: TGTGCCAGCAGCCCCGACAGGGTTAACTATGGCTACACCTTC. This codes for CASSPDRVNYGYTF.

This clone was found a few times. The chain couples TRBV5-6 to TRBJ2-7, with D unresolved. Germline V gives CDR1 SGHDT, CDR2 YYEEEE. Trimming stripped 2 bases from V and 0 bases from J, with 6 bases between. CDR3 size: 13 residues. CDR3 loop: CASSFGTSYEQYF. CDR3 coding DNA: TGTGCCAGCAGCTTTGGCACCTCCTACGAGCAGTACTTC.